A selection of T cell receptor beta chains follows, all from one sample in a study of blood T cells in healthy people across ages. TCRdb re-called the 5' RACE reads with MiXCR, one entry per CDR3 protein. The sample lists about 1,400,000 distinct CDR3 sequences; about 40% were seen once. Sequences were obtained from blood. Every receptor here comes from a woman aged 18-29 years in good health. Each CDR3 is given with its conserved first and last residue. Each record gives: CDR3 protein, CDR3 DNA, clone size, V gene, D gene, J gene, CDR3 length. The D gene is left open where the match is weak. The size entry is marked missing in some rows and otherwise reads once, few, many or a size class.

CDR3: CSAQDREGCTF
DNA: TGCAGTGCCCAGGACAGGGAAGGCTGCACCTTC
size: .
V: TRBV20-1
D: TRBD1
J: TRBJ1-2
length: 11

CDR3: CSALPVGEGTYEQYF
DNA: TGCAGTGCTCTACCAGTCGGGGAGGGGACCTACGAGCAGTACTTC
size: .
V: TRBV20-1
D: TRBD2
J: TRBJ2-7
length: 15

CDR3: CATSGTGGPYSNQPQHF
DNA: TGTGCCACCTCCGGGACAGGGGGCCCCTATAGCAATCAGCCCCAGCATTTT
size: many
V: TRBV10-3
D: TRBD1
J: TRBJ1-5
length: 17

CDR3: CASSRAQGANTEAFF
DNA: TGTGCCAGCAGCCGGGCACAGGGAGCGAACACTGAAGCTTTCTTT
size: .
V: TRBV7-8
D: .
J: TRBJ1-1
length: 15

CDR3: CASSQSGTGTGSPLHF
DNA: TGCGCCAGCAGCCAGTCCGGGACAGGGACGGGCTCACCCCTCCACTTT
size: .
V: TRBV4-1
D: TRBD1
J: TRBJ1-6
length: 16

CDR3: CSARVGQGTGNEQFF
DNA: TGCAGTGCTAGAGTGGGACAGGGGACGGGCAATGAGCAGTTCTTC
size: .
V: TRBV20-1
D: TRBD1
J: TRBJ2-1
length: 15

CDR3: CASSPATVAKNIQYF
DNA: TGTGCCAGCAGCCCTGCTACCGTAGCCAAAAACATTCAGTACTTC
size: .
V: TRBV7-2
D: .
J: TRBJ2-4
length: 15

CDR3: CASSEMAGSSSPLHF
DNA: TGTGCCAGCAGCGAAATGGCGGGGTCCAGTTCACCCCTCCACTTT
size: .
V: TRBV28
D: .
J: TRBJ1-6
length: 15

CDR3: CASSYSGQGPETQYF
DNA: TGTGCCAGCAGTTACTCCGGACAGGGTCCAGAGACCCAGTACTTC
size: few
V: TRBV6-5
D: TRBD1
J: TRBJ2-5
length: 15

CDR3: CASSYSMLAGRSSYEQYF
DNA: TGTGCCAGCAGTTACTCGATGCTAGCGGGGCGAAGCTCCTACGAGCAGTACTTC
size: few
V: TRBV6-5
D: TRBD2
J: TRBJ2-7
length: 18

CDR3: CASSEVAGDTQYF
DNA: TGTGCCAGCAGTGAAGTAGCGGGAGATACGCAGTATTTT
size: .
V: TRBV6-1
D: TRBD2
J: TRBJ2-3
length: 13

CDR3: CASNQGASGNQPQHF
DNA: TGTGCCAGCAACCAGGGGGCTTCGGGCAATCAGCCCCAGCATTTT
size: .
V: TRBV6-5
D: TRBD1
J: TRBJ1-5
length: 15

CDR3: CSAPLAGTSGGREQYF
DNA: TGCAGTGCTCCCCTAGCCGGGACTAGCGGGGGACGAGAGCAGTACTTC
size: .
V: TRBV20-1
D: TRBD2
J: TRBJ2-7
length: 16

CDR3: CSGPQGNEQYF
DNA: TGCAGCGGTCCCCAGGGGAATGAGCAGTACTTC
size: .
V: TRBV29-1
D: .
J: TRBJ2-7
length: 11

CDR3: CASILRYPDTQYF
DNA: TGTGCCAGCATTCTCAGGTATCCAGATACGCAGTATTTT
size: .
V: TRBV6-1
D: .
J: TRBJ2-3
length: 13

CDR3: CASTEVGDTQYF
DNA: TGTGCCAGCACCGAGGTAGGGGATACGCAGTATTTT
size: .
V: TRBV25-1
D: .
J: TRBJ2-3
length: 12

CDR3: CASSFRGGPQETQYF
DNA: TGTGCCAGCAGCTTTCGGGGAGGGCCACAAGAGACCCAGTACTTC
size: .
V: TRBV11-2
D: TRBD2
J: TRBJ2-5
length: 15

CDR3: CASQLGFGELFF
DNA: TGTGCCAGCCAGCTGGGTTTCGGGGAGCTGTTTTTT
size: few
V: TRBV2
D: .
J: TRBJ2-2
length: 12

CDR3: CSAREGKTQYF
DNA: TGCAGTGCTAGAGAGGGGAAGACCCAGTACTTC
size: few
V: TRBV20-1
D: .
J: TRBJ2-5
length: 11

CDR3: CASSSPRGPRSGANVLTF
DNA: TGTGCCAGCAGCTCCCCCAGGGGGCCTAGATCCGGGGCCAACGTCCTGACTTTC
size: .
V: TRBV27
D: TRBD1
J: TRBJ2-6
length: 18

CDR3: CASSQGWRETQYF
DNA: TGTGCCAGCAGCCAAGGATGGAGAGAGACCCAGTACTTC
size: .
V: TRBV3-1
D: .
J: TRBJ2-5
length: 13

CDR3: CASSSPTPGTFSEGYTF
DNA: TGTGCCAGCAGCTCCCCTACTCCGGGGACCTTCAGCGAGGGCTACACCTTC
size: few
V: TRBV6-2/TRBV6-3
D: .
J: TRBJ1-2
length: 17

CDR3: CSAEKNEQFF
DNA: TGCAGCGCCGAGAAAAATGAGCAGTTCTTC
size: .
V: TRBV29-1
D: .
J: TRBJ2-1
length: 10

CDR3: CASAQDRGYGYTF
DNA: TGTGCCAGCGCCCAGGACAGGGGATATGGCTACACCTTC
size: .
V: TRBV14
D: TRBD1
J: TRBJ1-2
length: 13

CDR3: CSARDAKNIQYF
DNA: TGCAGTGCTAGAGATGCCAAAAACATTCAGTACTTC
size: few
V: TRBV20-1
D: .
J: TRBJ2-4
length: 12

CDR3: CAIRAQSSYNSPLHF
DNA: TGTGCCATCAGGGCACAGAGCTCCTATAATTCACCCCTCCACTTT
size: few
V: TRBV10-3
D: .
J: TRBJ1-6
length: 15

CDR3: CASSHLSPGHSQEGYTF
DNA: TGTGCCAGCAGCCACCTATCACCGGGACACTCTCAGGAAGGCTACACCTTC
size: few
V: TRBV3-1
D: .
J: TRBJ1-2
length: 17

CDR3: CASSQRQGRSYNEQYF
DNA: TGTGCCAGCAGCCAAAGACAGGGAAGGTCCTACAATGAGCAGTACTTC
size: .
V: TRBV3-1
D: TRBD1
J: TRBJ2-7
length: 16

CDR3: CASSPTPGGETQYF
DNA: TGTGCCAGCAGTCCTACCCCCGGGGGGGAGACCCAGTACTTC
size: few
V: TRBV12-3/TRBV12-4
D: TRBD2
J: TRBJ2-5
length: 14

CDR3: CASSVVETDYGYTF
DNA: TGTGCCAGCAGCGTAGTCGAGACAGACTATGGCTACACCTTC
size: .
V: TRBV9
D: .
J: TRBJ1-2
length: 14

CDR3: CASSLSGRGEQYF
DNA: TGTGCCAGCAGCCTTAGCGGGAGAGGCGAGCAGTACTTC
size: .
V: TRBV7-2
D: TRBD2
J: TRBJ2-7
length: 13

CDR3: CASSSPPTGGVEKLFF
DNA: TGTGCCAGCAGTTCGCCCCCGACAGGGGGAGTTGAAAAACTGTTTTTT
size: .
V: TRBV7-9
D: TRBD1
J: TRBJ1-4
length: 16

CDR3: CASSRTDSGYTF
DNA: TGTGCCAGCAGCCGGACAGACTCTGGCTACACCTTC
size: .
V: TRBV7-9
D: .
J: TRBJ1-2
length: 12

CDR3: CSARDRNRANPNYGYTF
DNA: TGCAGTGCTAGAGACCGCAATCGGGCCAATCCTAACTATGGCTACACCTTC
size: .
V: TRBV20-1
D: .
J: TRBJ1-2
length: 17

CDR3: CASSPPTAKVATYEQYF
DNA: TGTGCCAGCTCACCACCGACAGCCAAAGTTGCAACCTACGAGCAGTACTTC
size: .
V: TRBV18
D: .
J: TRBJ2-7
length: 17

CDR3: CASSLGVLAGGSSYNEQFF
DNA: TGTGCCAGCAGCTTAGGGGTGCTAGCGGGAGGCAGCTCCTACAATGAGCAGTTCTTC
size: .
V: TRBV7-8
D: TRBD2
J: TRBJ2-1
length: 19

CDR3: CASTPELHYEQYF
DNA: TGTGCCAGCACCCCGGAACTCCATTACGAGCAGTACTTC
size: few
V: TRBV6-2/TRBV6-3
D: .
J: TRBJ2-7
length: 13

CDR3: CATGNGANGEQYF
DNA: TGCGCCACAGGGAACGGCGCAAATGGCGAGCAGTACTTC
size: few
V: TRBV5-1
D: .
J: TRBJ2-7
length: 13

CDR3: CASSHPGQGGYGYTF
DNA: TGCGCCAGCAGCCACCCGGGACAGGGAGGCTATGGCTACACCTTC
size: .
V: TRBV4-1
D: TRBD1
J: TRBJ1-2
length: 15

CDR3: CASSSTPSGPYNEQFF
DNA: TGTGCCAGCAGTTCCACCCCGAGCGGGCCTTACAATGAGCAGTTCTTC
size: .
V: TRBV12-3/TRBV12-4
D: .
J: TRBJ2-1
length: 16

CDR3: CASSLRAGREGNSPLHF
DNA: TGCGCCAGCAGCTTGCGAGCCGGGAGAGAAGGGAATTCACCCCTCCACTTT
size: .
V: TRBV5-1
D: .
J: TRBJ1-6
length: 17